This entry lists 24 T cell receptor beta chains sequenced from one sample in a study of tumor and adjacent non-tumor tissue in lung cancer. The template was RNA from unsorted bulk tissue. The library came from three nested PCR rounds adapted from ARM-PCR protocols. TCRdb reprocessed the multiplex PCR reads with MiXCR, giving one entry per CDR3 protein. The top ten hold 20% to 25% of the sample, which has roughly 200,000 distinct CDR3 sequences, approximately 74% seen once. Sequencing input: lung tumor tissue. Receptor source: a man between 60 and 70 years old with non-small cell lung cancer.

In nucleotides, the CDR3 is TGTGCCAGCACGGGACAGGCATCCTACGAGCAGTACTTC. Translated: CASTGQASYEQYF. The chain has TRBV25-1 and TRBJ2-7; 8 bases line up with TRBD1. The CDR3 is made up of 13 amino acids. The J segment lost 1 base and the V segment lost 7 bases, leaving 3 bases of the junction unmatched. CDR1 is MGHDK, CDR2 SYGVNS, per germline.

A note on this clonotype: Since a much larger clone is just one base distant, this may be a read error. The V and J genes are TRBV6-6 and TRBJ1-1; no definite D call. Germline V gene sequence: CDR1 MNHNY, CDR2 SVGAGI (reference sequence). The CDR3 has 15 residues. Here the CDR3 DNA reads TGTGGCAGCAGTTACGTGGCAAAATGGCGCGGTGAAGCTTTCTTT. Its protein is CGSSYVAKWRGEAFF.

This clonotype was seen only a few times. One junction end disagrees with the germline gene, perhaps due to a read error. The chain couples TRBV12-3 or TRBV12-4 to TRBJ2-3, with D possibly matching TRBD1 (6 bases). The CDR3 is 15 residues long. As DNA, the CDR3 is TGTGCCAGCAGAAGTCAGGGGTTGGTGGCAGATACGCGGTATTTT. This translates into CASRSQGLVADTRYF.

On this clonotype itself: Given a much more abundant clone one base away, this may be a read error. The chain has TRBV4-1 and TRBJ1-5; possible D gene TRBD1, 5 bases. The CDR3 covers 15 residues. Germline V gives CDR1 MGHRA, CDR2 YSYEKL. This chain's CDR3 is CASSQNGALNRPQHF. The CDR3 bases are TGCGCCAGCAGCCAAAATGGGGCCCTAAATCGGCCCCAGCATTTT.

About this clonotype itself: The CDR3 end shows no conserved phenylalanine or tryptophan, and so a read error is likely. The DNA is omitted, as the CDR3 cannot be located on it reliably, and the CDR3 follows TCRdb's listing. The rearrangement uses TRBV20-1 and TRBJ2-3; whether TRBD2, the table's D call, matches the DNA was not checked. Germline CDR1 is DFQATT and CDR2 is SNEGSKA (reference sequence). The CDR3 adds up to 15 amino acids, both ends counted. CDR3 region: CSVNRRVLGTDTHYY.

Turning to this clonotype: A much larger clone differs by one base, so this may be a read error. The V call is TRBV12-3 or TRBV12-4, the J call TRBJ2-1, with TRBD2 matching 7 bases. The CDR3 has 13 residues. The CDR3 loop reads CVSSFDGRNEQFF. The CDR3 DNA follows: TGTGTCAGCAGTTTCGACGGGAGGAATGAGCAGTTCTTC.

The chain is built from TRBV11-2 and TRBJ2-3; D possibly corresponds to TRBD2 (6 bases). The length of the CDR3 is 16 residues. Trimming removed 5 bases at V and 0 bases at J, with 15 bases between. CDR1 is SGHAT, CDR2 FQNNGV, per germline. The CDR3 spells CASSKVGGFSTDTQYF. The CDR3 DNA reads TGTGCCAGCAGCAAAGTCGGGGGATTTAGCACAGATACGCAGTATTTT.

This clonotype came up a few times. V is TRBV30 and J is TRBJ1-2; no definite D call. Trimming took off 2 bases at V and 4 bases at J, with 8 bases between the two ends. Per the germline V gene, CDR1 is GTSNPN and CDR2 is SVGIG (reference sequence). This CDR3 region has 12 residues. CDR3 loop: CAWSRQPYGYTF. DNA for the CDR3: TGTGCCTGGAGTCGGCAGCCCTATGGCTACACCTTC.

Points on this clonotype: With a much larger clone just one base away, this may be a read error. This chain joins TRBV30 and TRBJ2-5, with D perhaps matching TRBD1 (5 bases). This CDR3 region has 12 residues. The germline V gene encodes CDR1 GTSNPN and CDR2 SVGIG (reference sequence). CDR3 bases: TGTGCCTGGAGTGGACAGCAAGGGACCCAGTACTTC. Translated: CAWSGQQGTQYF.

Concerning this clonotype itself: The junction shows a germline mismatch at one end, possibly a read error. The gene calls are TRBV20-1 and TRBJ2-1; 13 bases map to TRBD2. This CDR3 is built from 18 residues. The germline gives CDR1 DFQATT, CDR2 SNEGSKA (reference sequence). The CDR3: CSASGLAGVFSSINEQSF. CDR3 nucleotides: TGCAGTGCTTCCGGACTAGCGGGAGTCTTCAGCTCCATCAATGAGCAGTCCTTC.

This clonotype was recorded once. The junction departs from the called germline gene at one end, perhaps through a read error. The V gene is TRBV4-1, the J gene TRBJ1-2, with D unresolved. The germline CDR1 and CDR2 sequences are MGHRA and YSYEKL. The CDR3 spans 14 residues. CDR3 in DNA: TGCGCCAGCCAACGTACGGTGAGTAACTATGGCTACGCCTTC. The encoded protein is CASQRTVSNYGYAF.

Points on this clonotype: This may be a read error: a much more frequent sequence differs by one nucleotide. Since no conserved phenylalanine or tryptophan closes the CDR3, a read error is the likely cause. J is TRBJ2-3 and V is TRBV6-5; 7 bases are a match to TRBD2. The V and J ends lost 4 bases and 5 bases, in that order; junction bases with no gene match: 3. CDR3 length: 13 amino acids. CDR1 and CDR2 from the germline V gene are MNHEY and SVGAGI. The CDR3 protein is CASSWASGDTQYY. The CDR3 DNA follows: TGTGCCAGCAGTTGGGCTAGCGGAGATACGCAGTATTAT.

This clonotype was observed a handful of times. The rearrangement uses TRBV6-1 and TRBJ1-1, with 7 bases fitting TRBD1. Trimming removed 6 bases from V and 8 bases from J; junction bases left unmatched: 9. Per the germline V gene, CDR1 is MNHNS and CDR2 is SASEGT. The CDR3 extends over 13 amino acids. The CDR3 DNA follows: TGTGCCAGCAGACTGACAGGGTGGTCGGAAGCTTTCTTT. Protein: CASRLTGWSEAFF.

In its sample, this clonotype was seen a few times. The gene calls are TRBV6-5 and TRBJ1-6; a weak D match, TRBD1 (5 bases). CDR3 length equals 16 residues. V shed 5 bases and J shed 6 bases, with 17 bases lying between them. Per the germline V gene, CDR1 is MNHEY and CDR2 is SVGAGI. CDR3 residues: CASSHTGPERNSPLHF. The DNA of the CDR3 is TGTGCCAGCAGTCATACGGGACCGGAGCGTAATTCACCCCTCCACTTT.

On this clonotype: The conserved final phenylalanine or tryptophan is absent from the CDR3, which likely points to a read error. V is TRBV24-1 and J is TRBJ2-2, with TRBD1 as a possible D gene (5 bases). V dropped 9 bases and J dropped 5 bases, with 9 bases sitting between them. The germline V gene has CDR1 KGHDR and CDR2 SFDVKD. CDR3 length: 12 residues. The CDR3 DNA follows: TGTGCCACCTCGACAGAGACCGGGGAGCTGTTTTCT. This translates into CATSTETGELFS.

On this clonotype itself: This may arise from a read error, as a much more abundant clone is one base away. V and J are TRBV6-6 and TRBJ2-1; 8 nucleotides agree with TRBD2. J was trimmed by 9 bases and V by 8 bases; bases with no gene match: 12. The V gene's germline CDR1 is MNHNY and CDR2 SVGAGI (reference sequence). The CDR3 consists of 14 residues. In nucleotides, the CDR3 is TGTGCCAGCGGATCCGGGACTAGGGGTAGTGAGCAGTTCTTC. This translates into CASGSGTRGSEQFF.

Of note for this clonotype: This is likely a read error, given that the CDR3 carries no conserved phenylalanine or tryptophan at its end. The genes are TRBV4-2 and TRBJ1-2; D is unclear. The ends were cut back, 0 bases at V and 7 bases at J, with 12 bases in the middle. From germline, CDR1 is LGHNA and CDR2 YNFKEQ. The length of the CDR3 is 14 residues. This CDR3 reads CASSQEQPTSGYTS. DNA of the CDR3: TGTGCCAGCAGCCAAGAGCAACCGACGAGTGGCTACACCTCC.

To note about this clonotype: One end of the junction is discordant with germline, which a read error may explain. The chain is built from TRBV20-1 and TRBJ2-7, with TRBD1 matching 8 bases. CDR3 length equals 15 residues. Germline V gene data show CDR1 as DFQATT and CDR2 as SNEGSKA (reference sequence). CDR3 loop: CSDILTDRGNYGQYF. CDR3 nucleotide sequence: TGCAGCGATATTCTGACAGACAGGGGAAACTACGGGCAGTACTTC.

Turning to this clonotype: At one boundary the junction diverges from the germline segment, which might be a read error. The chain uses TRBV12-3 or TRBV12-4 and TRBJ1-5; tentative D call: TRBD1 (5 bases). The CDR3 loop spans 14 amino acids. In nucleotides, the CDR3 is TGTGCAAGCAGTCCCTCCGGGGGAGGTCAGCACCAGCATTTT. It translates to CASSPSGGGQHQHF.

The table lists this clonotype with a few counts. The gene calls are TRBV24-1 and TRBJ2-3, with 12 positions matching TRBD2. This CDR3 is built from 17 residues. Germline V lookup: CDR1 KGHDR, CDR2 SFDVKD. The V gene end was trimmed by 2 bases and the J gene end by 5 bases; junction bases not matched to a gene: 7. CDR3 bases: TGTGCCACCAGTGATTCTCTAGCGGGAGGGGTTAGAGATACGCAGTATTTT. It encodes CATSDSLAGGVRDTQYF.

As to this clonotype: Germline and junction disagree at one end, which may indicate a read error. The gene calls are TRBV20-1 and TRBJ2-1; 7 bases are shared with TRBD2. Germline V gene data show CDR1 as DFQATT and CDR2 as SNEGSKA (reference sequence). The CDR3 contains 16 residues. The CDR3 sequence: CSATDFGTIAYNEQFF. The CDR3 DNA reads TGTAGTGCTACAGATTTTGGGACTATCGCTTACAATGAGCAGTTCTTC.

The V gene is TRBV20-1, the J gene TRBJ1-2; D not resolved. V was shortened by 4 bases and J by 7 bases, with 13 bases between the two germline ends. This CDR3 has 12 residues. CDR1 DFQATT and CDR2 SNEGSKA come from the germline V gene (reference sequence). CDR3 nucleotide sequence: TGCAGTGCTATAGCAGCAGGAACTGGCTACACCTTC. Its translation: CSAIAAGTGYTF.

CDR3 sequence (DNA): TGTGCCAGCAATTCGGAGAGGGTATGGAATCAGCCCCAGCATTTT. Translated, it gives CASNSERVWNQPQHF. The chain links TRBV6-1 to TRBJ1-5; D not resolved. The CDR3 contains 15 residues. V was clipped by 7 bases and J by 4 bases, with 17 bases between them. Germline V CDR1 and CDR2: MNHNS, SASEGT.

The rearrangement uses TRBV20-1 and TRBJ2-7; D possibly corresponds to TRBD1 (6 bases). V shed 7 bases and J shed 2 bases, with 18 bases lying between them. The CDR3 is 14 residues long. The germline V gene has CDR1 DFQATT and CDR2 SNEGSKA (reference sequence). CDR3 in DNA: TGCAGTGTTTTGGGGGCCATAAATACCTACGAGCAGTACTTC. Its protein is CSVLGAINTYEQYF.